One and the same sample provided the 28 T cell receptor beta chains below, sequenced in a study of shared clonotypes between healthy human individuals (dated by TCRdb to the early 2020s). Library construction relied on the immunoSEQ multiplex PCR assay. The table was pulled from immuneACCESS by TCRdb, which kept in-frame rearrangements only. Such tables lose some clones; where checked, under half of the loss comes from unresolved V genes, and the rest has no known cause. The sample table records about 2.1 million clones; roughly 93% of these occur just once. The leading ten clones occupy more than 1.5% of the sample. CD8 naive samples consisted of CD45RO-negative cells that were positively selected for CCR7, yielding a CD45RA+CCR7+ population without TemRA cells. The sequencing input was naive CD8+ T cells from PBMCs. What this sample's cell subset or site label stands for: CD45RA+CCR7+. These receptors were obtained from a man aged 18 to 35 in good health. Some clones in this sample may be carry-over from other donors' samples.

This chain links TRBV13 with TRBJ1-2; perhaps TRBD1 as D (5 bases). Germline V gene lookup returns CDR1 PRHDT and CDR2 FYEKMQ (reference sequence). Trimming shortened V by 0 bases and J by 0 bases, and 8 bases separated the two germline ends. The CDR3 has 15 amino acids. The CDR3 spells CASSLGEGTNYGYTF. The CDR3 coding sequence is TGTGCCAGCAGCTTAGGGGAGGGGACTAACTATGGCTACACCTTC.

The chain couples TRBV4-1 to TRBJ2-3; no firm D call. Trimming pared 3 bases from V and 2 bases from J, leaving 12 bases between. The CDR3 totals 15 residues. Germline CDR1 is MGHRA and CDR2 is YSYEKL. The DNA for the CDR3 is TGCGCCAGCAGCCACTCCGGCGCTAACACAGATACGCAGTATTTT. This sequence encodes CASSHSGANTDTQYF.

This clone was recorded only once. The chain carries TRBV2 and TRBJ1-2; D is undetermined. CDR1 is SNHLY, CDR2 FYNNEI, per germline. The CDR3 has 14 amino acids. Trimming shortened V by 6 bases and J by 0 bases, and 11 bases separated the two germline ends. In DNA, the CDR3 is TGTGCCAGCAGGAAGCGGGGAGCTAACTATGGCTACACCTTC. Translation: CASRKRGANYGYTF.

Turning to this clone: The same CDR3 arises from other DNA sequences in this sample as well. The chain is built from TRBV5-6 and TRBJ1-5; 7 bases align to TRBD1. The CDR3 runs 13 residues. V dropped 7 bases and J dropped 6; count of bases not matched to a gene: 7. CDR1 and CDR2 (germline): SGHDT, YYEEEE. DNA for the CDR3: TGTGCCAGCTCCTTAGGGGGCGGTCAGCCCCAGCATTTT. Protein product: CASSLGGGQPQHF.

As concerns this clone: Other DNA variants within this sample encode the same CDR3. In nucleotides, the CDR3 is TGTGCCAGCAGCGTTCACCGGGACAGGGGTACAGATACGCAGTATTTT. Protein sequence: CASSVHRDRGTDTQYF. The chain links TRBV9 to TRBJ2-3, with 10 bases matching TRBD1. The trim removed 2 bases at V and 3 bases at J, leaving 6 bases unmatched. The CDR3 is 16 amino acids. The V gene's germline CDR1 is SGDLS and CDR2 YYNGEE.

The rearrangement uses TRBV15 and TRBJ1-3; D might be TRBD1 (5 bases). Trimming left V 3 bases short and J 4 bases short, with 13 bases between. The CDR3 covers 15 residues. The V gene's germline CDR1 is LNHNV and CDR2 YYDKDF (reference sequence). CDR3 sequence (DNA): TGTGCCACCAGCAGCAGGGCGCTGGTAGGAAACACCATATATTTT. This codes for CATSSRALVGNTIYF.

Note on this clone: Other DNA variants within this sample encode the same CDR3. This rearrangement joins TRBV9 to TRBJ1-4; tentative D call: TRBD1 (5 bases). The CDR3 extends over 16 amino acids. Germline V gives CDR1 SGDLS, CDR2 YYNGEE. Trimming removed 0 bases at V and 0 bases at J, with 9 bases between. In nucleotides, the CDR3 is TGTGCCAGCAGCGTAGGTAGGGGTGCAACTAATGAAAAACTGTTTTTT. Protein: CASSVGRGATNEKLFF.

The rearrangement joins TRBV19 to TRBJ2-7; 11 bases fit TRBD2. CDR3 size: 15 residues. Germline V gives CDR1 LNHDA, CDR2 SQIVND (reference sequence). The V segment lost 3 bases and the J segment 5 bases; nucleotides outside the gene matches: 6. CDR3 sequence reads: CASSIFIAGGNEQYF. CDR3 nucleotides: TGTGCCAGTAGTATTTTTATAGCGGGAGGGAACGAGCAGTACTTC.

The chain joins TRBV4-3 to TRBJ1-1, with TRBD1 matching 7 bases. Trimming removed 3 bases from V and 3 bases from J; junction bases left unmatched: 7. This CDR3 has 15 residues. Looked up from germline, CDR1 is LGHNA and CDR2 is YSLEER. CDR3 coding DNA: TGCGCCAGCAGCCACAAAGAAGGGGGCTACACTGAAGCTTTCTTT. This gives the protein CASSHKEGGYTEAFF.

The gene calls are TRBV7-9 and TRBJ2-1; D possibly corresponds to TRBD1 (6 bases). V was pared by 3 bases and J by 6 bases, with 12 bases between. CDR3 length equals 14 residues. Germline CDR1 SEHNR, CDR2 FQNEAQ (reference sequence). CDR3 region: CASSLNNRVNEQFF. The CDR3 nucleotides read TGTGCCAGCAGCTTGAATAACAGGGTCAATGAGCAGTTCTTC.

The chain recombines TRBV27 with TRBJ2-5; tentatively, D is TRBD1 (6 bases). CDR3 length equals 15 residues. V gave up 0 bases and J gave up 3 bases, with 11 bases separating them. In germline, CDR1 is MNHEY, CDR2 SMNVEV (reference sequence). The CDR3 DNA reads TGTGCCAGCAGTTTATCGATAACAGGGAAAGAGACCCAGTACTTC. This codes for CASSLSITGKETQYF.

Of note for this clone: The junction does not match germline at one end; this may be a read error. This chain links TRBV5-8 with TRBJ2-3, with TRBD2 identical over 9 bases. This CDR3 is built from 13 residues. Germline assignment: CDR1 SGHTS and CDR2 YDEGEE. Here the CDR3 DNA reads TGTGCCAGCAGCTTGGAGACTAGCGGTGCGTCAGGGTTT. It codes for CASSLETSGASGF. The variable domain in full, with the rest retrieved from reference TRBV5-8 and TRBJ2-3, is EAGVTQSPTHLIKTRGQQATLRCSPISGHTSVYWYQQALGLGLQFLLWYDEGEERNRGNFPPRFSGRQFPNYSSELNVNALELEDSALYLCASSLETSGASGFGPGTRLTVL.

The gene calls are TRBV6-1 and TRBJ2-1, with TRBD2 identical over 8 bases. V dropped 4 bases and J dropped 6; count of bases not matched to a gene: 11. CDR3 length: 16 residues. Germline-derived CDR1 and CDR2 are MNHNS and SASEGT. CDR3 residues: CASSARPGLVLNEQFF. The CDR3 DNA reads TGTGCCAGCAGTGCGAGGCCGGGACTAGTACTCAATGAGCAGTTCTTC.

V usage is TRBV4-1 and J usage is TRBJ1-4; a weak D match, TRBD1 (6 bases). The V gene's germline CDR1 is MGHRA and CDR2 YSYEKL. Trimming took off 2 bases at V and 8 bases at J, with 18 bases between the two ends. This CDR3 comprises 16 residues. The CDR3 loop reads CASSQRARGSGEKLFF. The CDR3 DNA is TGCGCCAGCAGCCAACGTGCGAGGGGGTCCGGGGAAAAACTGTTTTTT.

The CDR3 DNA sequence: TGTGCCAGCAGTGAAGGTTCAGGGAACGAGCAGTACTTC. It yields the protein CASSEGSGNEQYF. V and J are TRBV6-1 and TRBJ2-7; D possibly corresponds to TRBD1 (5 bases). Trimming shortened V by 1 base and J by 5 bases, and 9 bases separated the two germline ends. The germline V gene encodes CDR1 MNHNS and CDR2 SASEGT. The CDR3 has 13 residues.

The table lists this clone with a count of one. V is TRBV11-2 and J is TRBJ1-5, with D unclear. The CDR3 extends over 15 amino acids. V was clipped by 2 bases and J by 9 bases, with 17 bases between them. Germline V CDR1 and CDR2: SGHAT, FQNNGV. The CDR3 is CASSLNQNGASPQHF. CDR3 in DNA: TGTGCCAGCAGCTTAAACCAGAACGGAGCTTCGCCCCAGCATTTT.

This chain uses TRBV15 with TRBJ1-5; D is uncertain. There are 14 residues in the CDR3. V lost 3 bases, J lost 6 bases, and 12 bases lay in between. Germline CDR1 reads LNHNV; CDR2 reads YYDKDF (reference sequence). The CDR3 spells CATSSTRLAQPQHF. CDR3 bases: TGTGCCACCAGCAGCACTAGGTTGGCTCAGCCCCAGCATTTT.

CDR3 region: CASSPTGKQETQYF. CDR3 nucleotide sequence: TGTGCCAGCAGCCCGACGGGAAAGCAAGAGACCCAGTACTTC. V and J are TRBV7-9 and TRBJ2-5, with D possibly being TRBD2 (5 bases). The V and J ends lost 5 bases and 2 bases respectively, with 12 bases between them. Germline V gives CDR1 SEHNR, CDR2 FQNEAQ (reference sequence). This CDR3 region has 14 residues.

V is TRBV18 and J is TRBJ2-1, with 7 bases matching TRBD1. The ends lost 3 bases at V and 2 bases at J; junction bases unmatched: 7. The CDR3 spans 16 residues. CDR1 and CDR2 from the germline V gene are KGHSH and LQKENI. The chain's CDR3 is CASSPSDRITYNEQFF. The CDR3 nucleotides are TGTGCCAGCTCACCTTCGGACAGGATTACCTACAATGAGCAGTTCTTC.

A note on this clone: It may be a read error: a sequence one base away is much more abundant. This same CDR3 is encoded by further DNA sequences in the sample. The CDR3 region has the DNA TGTGCCAGCAGGTCCTACGAGCAGTACTTC. This codes for CASRSYEQYF. The rearrangement uses TRBV28 and TRBJ2-7; no clear D. The V end lost 6 bases, the J end lost 1 base, and 1 base lay between the germline ends. The CDR3 is 10 residues long. Germline assignment: CDR1 MDHEN and CDR2 SYDVKM.

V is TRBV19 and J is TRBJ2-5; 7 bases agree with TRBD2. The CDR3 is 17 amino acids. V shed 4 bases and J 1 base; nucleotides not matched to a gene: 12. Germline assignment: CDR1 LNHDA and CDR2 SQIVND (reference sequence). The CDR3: CASSTKGGREAQETQYF. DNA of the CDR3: TGTGCCAGTAGTACCAAAGGAGGTCGGGAGGCCCAAGAGACCCAGTACTTC.

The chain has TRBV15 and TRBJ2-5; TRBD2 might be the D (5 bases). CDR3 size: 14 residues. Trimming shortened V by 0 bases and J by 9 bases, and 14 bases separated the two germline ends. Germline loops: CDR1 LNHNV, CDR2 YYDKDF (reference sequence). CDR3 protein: CATSRDRGPRAQYF. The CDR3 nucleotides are TGTGCCACCAGCAGAGATCGCGGGCCCAGAGCCCAGTACTTC.

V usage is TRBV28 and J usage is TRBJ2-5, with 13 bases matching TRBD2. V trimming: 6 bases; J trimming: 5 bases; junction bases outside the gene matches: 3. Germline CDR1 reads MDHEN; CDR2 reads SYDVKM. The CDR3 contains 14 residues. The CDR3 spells CASSSGLAGETQYF. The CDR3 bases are TGTGCCAGCAGCTCGGGACTAGCGGGGGAGACCCAGTACTTC.

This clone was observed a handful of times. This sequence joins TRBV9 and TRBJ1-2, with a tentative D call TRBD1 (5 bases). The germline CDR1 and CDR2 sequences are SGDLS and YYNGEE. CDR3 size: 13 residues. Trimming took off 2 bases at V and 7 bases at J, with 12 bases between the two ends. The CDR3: CASSVGTRGGYTF. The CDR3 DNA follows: TGTGCCAGCAGCGTGGGGACGCGAGGTGGCTACACCTTC.

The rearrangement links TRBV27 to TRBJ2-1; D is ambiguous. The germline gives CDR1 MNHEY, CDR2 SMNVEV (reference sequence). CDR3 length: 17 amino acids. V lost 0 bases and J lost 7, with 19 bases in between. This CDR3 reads CASSLSAPQTLWNEQFF. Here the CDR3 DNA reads TGTGCCAGCAGTTTATCAGCGCCACAGACCTTATGGAATGAGCAGTTCTTC.

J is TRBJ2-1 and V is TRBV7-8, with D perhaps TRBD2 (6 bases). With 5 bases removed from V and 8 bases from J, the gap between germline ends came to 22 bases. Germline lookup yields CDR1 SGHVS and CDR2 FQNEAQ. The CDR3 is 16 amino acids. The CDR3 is CASSKRISGANDEQFF. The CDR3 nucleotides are TGTGCCAGCAGCAAACGTATCTCGGGAGCTAATGATGAGCAGTTCTTC.

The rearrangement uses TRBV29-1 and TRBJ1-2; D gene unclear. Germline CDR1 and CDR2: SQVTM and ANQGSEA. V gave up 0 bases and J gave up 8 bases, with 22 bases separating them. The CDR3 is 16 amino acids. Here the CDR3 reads CSVEDLLGDNGYGYTF. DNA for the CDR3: TGCAGCGTTGAAGATCTTCTTGGTGACAATGGGTACGGCTACACCTTC.

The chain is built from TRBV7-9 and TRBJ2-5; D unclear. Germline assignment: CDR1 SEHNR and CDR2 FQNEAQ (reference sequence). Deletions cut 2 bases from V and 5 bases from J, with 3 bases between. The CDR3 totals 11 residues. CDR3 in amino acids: CASSLWETQYF. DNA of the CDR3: TGTGCCAGCAGCTTATGGGAGACCCAGTACTTC.